Presented here are 11 T cell receptor beta chains from one specimen sequenced in a study of blood T cells in healthy people across ages. Primers used in a second PCR of about 6 to 11 cycles were a sample-barcoded 5' primer and a J-beta primer mix. TCRdb analysed the 5' RACE reads with MiXCR anew, one entry per CDR3 protein. The data contain around 1,000,000 distinct CDR3 sequences, around 25% of them singletons. These data were also reused for a study on T cells of mothers and their children.

The sequenced material came from blood. These receptors were taken from a girl aged 2-10 years in good health.

V usage is TRBV29-1 and J usage is TRBJ2-1, with D perhaps matching TRBD2 (6 bases). The DNA matches TRBJ2-7 better at its end, which makes the J call doubtful. The CDR3 contains 12 residues. CDR1 is SQVTM, CDR2 ANQGSEA, per germline. CDR3 region: CSVDGGVDEQYF. Written as DNA, the CDR3 is TGCAGCGTTGATGGAGGGGTCGACGAGCAGTACTTC.

The gene calls are TRBV7-9 and TRBJ2-7; D remains unclear. Looked up from germline, CDR1 is SEHNR and CDR2 is FQNEAQ (reference sequence). The CDR3 consists of 16 residues. V was clipped by 1 base and J by 0 bases, with 13 bases between them. CDR3 sequence: CASSLGMRGNSYEQYF. For the CDR3, the DNA is TGTGCCAGCAGCTTAGGAATGCGAGGAAACTCCTACGAGCAGTACTTC. The whole variable domain, filled in from reference TRBV7-9 and TRBJ2-7, reads DTGVSQNPRHKITKRGQNVTFRCDPISEHNRLYWYRQTLGQGPEFLTYFQNEAQLEKSRLLSDRFSAERPKGSFSTLEIQRTEQGDSAMYLCASSLGMRGNSYEQYFGPGTRLTVT.

This clonotype was detected a few times. The rearrangement uses TRBV14 and TRBJ1-2; D uncertain. The germline CDR1 and CDR2 sequences are SGHDN and FVKESK. V was cut by 1 base and J by 0 bases, with 12 bases left in between. The CDR3 is made up of 16 amino acids. The DNA of the CDR3 is TGTGCCAGCAGCCAAGGTTTTTATGCCTCTAACTATGGCTACACCTTC. It specifies CASSQGFYASNYGYTF.

The CDR3 bases are TGCAGCGTTTATAGGGATCGTGGTGAGCAGTTCTTC. Amino acids: CSVYRDRGEQFF. V and J are TRBV29-1 and TRBJ2-1, with no clear D. The germline V gene has CDR1 SQVTM and CDR2 ANQGSEA. Between the trimmed V and J ends, which lost 5 bases and 9 bases, there was a span of 14 bases. CDR3 size: 12 residues.

This clonotype showed up just a few times. The chain is built from TRBV12-3 or TRBV12-4 and TRBJ1-5; possible D gene TRBD1, 6 bases. The CDR3 spans 13 residues. V was shortened by 6 bases and J by 6 bases, with 12 bases between the two germline ends. CDR3 nucleotide sequence: TGTGCCAGCAGCCCCGACAGGATTCAGCCCCAGCATTTT. Protein product: CASSPDRIQPQHF.

This clonotype was detected only a few times. The genes are TRBV7-3 and TRBJ2-3, with D maybe TRBD2 (6 bases). There are 13 residues in the CDR3. Germline V gene lookup returns CDR1 SGHTA and CDR2 FQGTGA. The V end lost 5 bases, the J end lost 10 bases, and 16 bases lay between the germline ends. CDR3 region: CASSGRTGEAQYF. The DNA for the CDR3 is TGTGCCAGCAGCGGACGCACGGGGGAAGCGCAGTATTTT.

This clonotype came up a few times. The rearrangement uses TRBV6-2 or TRBV6-3 and TRBJ1-2; no clear D. The V gene's germline CDR1 is MNHEY and CDR2 SVGEGT. This CDR3 has 13 residues. Trimming stripped 6 bases from V and 6 bases from J, with 14 bases between. CDR3 nucleotides: TGTGCCAGCAGGCCCTTCGGAGGTAATGGCTACACCTTC. Protein product: CASRPFGGNGYTF.

Note on this clonotype: Since the CDR3 does not end with the conserved phenylalanine or tryptophan, this likely comes from a read error. This sequence joins TRBV4-2 and TRBJ2-7; 12 nucleotides agree with TRBD2. This CDR3 comprises 17 residues. Germline loops: CDR1 LGHNA, CDR2 YNFKEQ. V lost 3 bases to trimming and J lost 0 bases; unmatched junction nucleotides: 6. CDR3 residues: CASSQWTSGESSYEQYS. DNA of the CDR3: TGTGCCAGCAGCCAGTGGACTAGCGGGGAGTCCTCCTACGAGCAGTACTCC.

This rearrangement joins TRBV20-1 to TRBJ1-1; no reliable D call. Germline CDR1 and CDR2: DFQATT and SNEGSKA (reference sequence). The CDR3 has 11 amino acids. CDR3 coding DNA: TGCAGGGTGAGGGAGAACACTGAAGCTTTCTTT. Protein product: CRVRENTEAFF.

This chain connects TRBV7-6 to TRBJ2-7; D not resolved. Trimming removed 4 bases from V and 2 bases from J, with 15 bases in between. Per germline, CDR1 SGHVS and CDR2 FNYEAQ. The CDR3 is made up of 15 amino acids. CDR3 in DNA: TGTGCCAGCAGCTCCCGGGCAGGAGAAGCCTACGAGCAGTACTTC. This sequence encodes CASSSRAGEAYEQYF.

This clonotype was seen a few times. This chain uses TRBV5-1 with TRBJ2-7; 11 bases map to TRBD2. The CDR3 spans 15 residues. Per germline, CDR1 SGHRS and CDR2 YFSETQ. Trimming removed 1 base from V and 5 bases from J; junction bases left unmatched: 5. CDR3: CASSLTSGSLHEQYF. The CDR3 nucleotides are TGCGCCAGCAGCTTGACTAGCGGGAGTCTCCACGAGCAGTACTTC.